These 28 T cell receptor beta chains came from one sample sequenced in a study of shared clonotypes between healthy human individuals. The table came from immunoSEQ multiplex PCR; TCRdb's copy has only in-frame clones and leaves some out. The sample records 2.3 million or so clones, over 85% being singletons. Input material: naive CD4+ T cells from PBMCs. Specified subset: CD45RA+ positively selected. The receptors originated from a man between 18 and 35 years old in good health. Some clones in this sample may be carry-over from other donors' samples.

The rearrangement uses TRBV10-3 and TRBJ2-5; 8 nucleotides agree with TRBD2. The ends lost 5 bases at V and 5 bases at J; junction bases unmatched: 10. The CDR3 loop spans 15 amino acids. The germline V gene encodes CDR1 ENHRY and CDR2 SYGVKD. In DNA form, the CDR3 reads TGTGCCATCAGTCAGGGAGCGGGAGTTTCTGAGACCCAGTACTTC. Translated, it gives CAISQGAGVSETQYF.

This clone was picked up one time. This specimen includes other DNA sequences encoding the same CDR3. J is TRBJ2-2 and V is TRBV28; D is possibly TRBD1 (6 bases). Per germline, CDR1 MDHEN and CDR2 SYDVKM. The CDR3 sequence is 15 residues long. V was shortened by 6 bases and J by 1 base, with 12 bases between the two germline ends. The CDR3 nucleotides are TGTGCCAGCAGCTCACCGGGACAGAACACCGGGGAGCTGTTTTTT. This codes for CASSSPGQNTGELFF.

This chain connects TRBV27 to TRBJ2-1; 11 bases align to TRBD2. The junction had 0 bases not matched to a gene; V was cut back by 8 bases and J by 3 bases. The CDR3 is 13 amino acids. Germline assignment: CDR1 MNHEY and CDR2 SMNVEV (reference sequence). The CDR3 DNA sequence: TGTGCCAGCGGACTAGCGGGCTACAATGAGCAGTTCTTC. This encodes CASGLAGYNEQFF.

The chain has TRBV7-2 and TRBJ1-3; a possible D gene is TRBD1 (5 bases). CDR3 length equals 14 residues. The germline V gene encodes CDR1 SGHTA and CDR2 FQGNSA. Trimming stripped 1 base from V and 5 bases from J, with 9 bases between. CDR3 in amino acids: CASSLGAGRNTIYF. CDR3 DNA sequence: TGTGCCAGCAGCTTAGGGGCAGGGCGAAACACCATATATTTT.

This rearrangement joins TRBV6-1 to TRBJ2-1, with a tentative D call TRBD2 (7 bases). The CDR3 covers 14 residues. Per the germline V gene, CDR1 is MNHNS and CDR2 is SASEGT. V lost 8 bases to trimming and J lost 3 bases, with 14 bases between them. Written as DNA, the CDR3 is TGTGCCAGCGGCTGGGAGGGGGGCTACAATGAGCAGTTCTTC. It encodes CASGWEGGYNEQFF.

The rearrangement links TRBV2 to TRBJ2-2, with a weak D call TRBD1 (5 bases). The CDR3 is made up of 15 amino acids. From germline, CDR1 is SNHLY and CDR2 FYNNEI. V lost 6 bases, J lost 1 base, and 12 bases lay in between. The CDR3 spells CASSLGHENTGELFF. The CDR3 bases are TGTGCCAGCAGCTTAGGACACGAGAACACCGGGGAGCTGTTTTTT.

The chain combines TRBV6-1 with TRBJ2-7, with D uncertain. The germline CDR1 and CDR2 sequences are MNHNS and SASEGT. Trimming cost V 3 bases and J 3 bases, with 18 bases left between them. The CDR3 is 16 amino acids. The CDR3 bases are TGTGCCAGCAGTGATCCACGAACAAACATTGACTACGAGCAGTACTTC. Its protein product is CASSDPRTNIDYEQYF.

This clone was recorded a few times. This chain joins TRBV2 and TRBJ1-2; 7 positions agree with TRBD1. The ends lost 5 bases at V and 6 bases at J; junction bases unmatched: 6. The CDR3 loop spans 13 amino acids. Per germline, CDR1 SNHLY and CDR2 FYNNEI. In nucleotides, the CDR3 is TGTGCCAGCAGTCAACAGGGGAGGAATGGCTACACCTTC. Encoded protein: CASSQQGRNGYTF. The full variable domain, its missing parts supplied by reference TRBV2 and TRBJ1-2, is EPEVTQTPSHQVTQMGQEVILRCVPISNHLYFYWYRQILGQKVEFLVSFYNNEISEKSEIFDDQFSVERPDGSNFTLKIRSTKLEDSAMYFCASSQQGRNGYTFGSGTRLTVV.

This sequence joins TRBV7-3 and TRBJ2-5; TRBD2 might be the D (6 bases). The germline V and J ends were trimmed by 5 bases and 5 bases, with 15 bases remaining between them. The CDR3 runs to 14 residues. The V gene's germline CDR1 is SGHTA and CDR2 FQGTGA. CDR3 nucleotide sequence: TGTGCCAGCAGCCAGTTTGTGGGGAGGGAGACCCAGTACTTC. It translates to CASSQFVGRETQYF.

The chain couples TRBV6-5 to TRBJ1-5; D remains ambiguous. Trimming left V 6 bases short and J 4 bases short, with 16 bases between. Per the germline V gene, CDR1 is MNHEY and CDR2 is SVGAGI. The CDR3 consists of 15 residues. The CDR3 DNA is TGTGCCAGCAGATACACGGCCGCCGAAAATCAGCCCCAGCATTTT. Protein product: CASRYTAAENQPQHF.

The J gene is TRBJ2-7, the V gene TRBV6-6; D might be TRBD1 or TRBD2, each matching 5 bases. From germline, CDR1 is MNHNY and CDR2 SVGAGI (reference sequence). Trimming cost V 4 bases and J 5 bases, with 15 bases left between them. The CDR3 covers 14 residues. The CDR3: CASSLGRDVHEQYF. The CDR3 nucleotides read TGTGCCAGCAGTTTGGGCAGGGACGTCCACGAGCAGTACTTC.

The chain couples TRBV4-1 to TRBJ2-7; TRBD2 aligns across 8 bases. Germline CDR1 is MGHRA and CDR2 is YSYEKL. The CDR3 extends over 16 amino acids. The trim removed 4 bases at V and 6 bases at J, leaving 14 bases unmatched. The CDR3 bases are TGCGCCAGCAGCCGCAAACTAGCGGTGAACCTCGCCGAGCAGTACTTC. Translating it yields CASSRKLAVNLAEQYF.

This rearrangement joins TRBV19 to TRBJ2-7; 8 bases match TRBD1. Trimming took 3 bases from V and 4 from J; bases not matched to a gene: 5. Germline V gene sequence: CDR1 LNHDA, CDR2 SQIVND (reference sequence). There are 14 residues in the CDR3. The CDR3 nucleotides are TGTGCCAGTAGTATGGCAGGGGGCAGGTACGAGCAGTACTTC. Amino acid sequence: CASSMAGGRYEQYF.

Worth noting for this clone: Other DNA sequences in this specimen translate into the identical CDR3. This chain uses TRBV30 with TRBJ1-1; D gene unclear. The length of the CDR3 is 14 residues. Germline V gene sequence: CDR1 GTSNPN, CDR2 SVGIG (reference sequence). The ends were cut back, 0 bases at V and 0 bases at J, with 8 bases in the middle. The CDR3 DNA reads as TGTGCCTGGAGTGTACGAGGGCTGAACACTGAAGCTTTCTTT. Its translation: CAWSVRGLNTEAFF.

This clone was recorded only once. The V and J genes are TRBV29-1 and TRBJ2-1; 9 positions match TRBD1. This CDR3 is 14 amino acids long. Trimming removed 4 bases from V and 5 bases from J; junction bases left unmatched: 6. CDR1 and CDR2 (germline): SQVTM, ANQGSEA. The CDR3 region is CSVGDRVRNNEQFF. The CDR3 DNA reads as TGCAGCGTTGGGGACAGGGTAAGGAACAATGAGCAGTTCTTC.

This chain links TRBV14 with TRBJ2-7; D gene uncertain. CDR3 length equals 11 residues. The germline CDR1 and CDR2 sequences are SGHDN and FVKESK. Trimming removed 1 base at V and 6 bases at J, with 4 bases between. CDR3 sequence (DNA): TGTGCCAGCAGCCAAGGCCTCGAGCAGTACTTC. Translation gives CASSQGLEQYF.

The gene calls are TRBV6-6 and TRBJ1-5, with D maybe TRBD1 (5 bases). The CDR3 extends over 14 amino acids. Germline V gene lookup returns CDR1 MNHNY and CDR2 SVGAGI (reference sequence). V was cut by 7 bases and J by 3 bases, with 13 bases left in between. The DNA for the CDR3 is TGTGCCAGCACCCCGACAGACCTCAATCAGCCCCAGCATTTT. Its protein product is CASTPTDLNQPQHF.

The V and J genes are TRBV29-1 and TRBJ2-3; the match to TRBD2 covers 10 bases. CDR3 length equals 13 residues. Germline-derived CDR1 and CDR2 are SQVTM and ANQGSEA. J was trimmed by 4 bases and V by 5 bases; bases with no gene match: 3. CDR3 amino acids: CSVSGRVADTQYF. The CDR3 nucleotides are TGCAGCGTTAGCGGGAGGGTGGCAGATACGCAGTATTTT.

This rearrangement joins TRBV29-1 to TRBJ1-2; D is possibly TRBD1 (5 bases). CDR1 and CDR2 (germline): SQVTM, ANQGSEA. The CDR3 has 13 amino acids. The ends were cut back, 6 bases at V and 7 bases at J, with 18 bases in the middle. CDR3 loop: CSVAGPWGGGYTF. The CDR3 DNA reads TGCAGCGTAGCGGGACCTTGGGGGGGTGGCTACACCTTC.

The gene calls are TRBV23-1 and TRBJ2-4; no reliable D call. TRBV23-1 qualifies as an ORF whose function is uncertain. This CDR3 is built from 16 residues. V was pared by 1 base and J by 0 bases, with 10 bases between. The chain's CDR3 is CASSQLNGIAKNIQYF. The CDR3 region has the DNA TGCGCCAGCAGTCAATTGAACGGCATAGCCAAAAACATTCAGTACTTC.

The rearrangement uses TRBV19 and TRBJ1-1; TRBD1 matches 7 bases. The length of the CDR3 is 14 residues. Trimming at V came to 5 bases and at J to 4 bases, leaving 7 bases not matched to a gene. CDR1 and CDR2 from the germline V gene are LNHDA and SQIVND (reference sequence). In DNA, the CDR3 is TGTGCCAGTAGTGCCAGAAACAGGGGCACTGAAGCTTTCTTT. Protein product: CASSARNRGTEAFF.

V is TRBV28 and J is TRBJ2-1, with a tentative D call TRBD2 (5 bases). CDR1 is MDHEN, CDR2 SYDVKM, per germline. The CDR3 contains 18 residues. V dropped 1 base and J dropped 0 bases, with 16 bases sitting between them. CDR3 nucleotides: TGTGCCAGCAGTTTATCGAGGCTAGGGAGCTCCTCCTACAATGAGCAGTTCTTC. It is translated as CASSLSRLGSSSYNEQFF.

The chain combines TRBV28 with TRBJ1-2; TRBD1 aligns across 8 bases. This CDR3 contains 14 residues. The trim removed 6 bases at V and 4 bases at J, leaving 7 bases unmatched. CDR1 is MDHEN and CDR2 is SYDVKM in the germline V gene. CDR3 nucleotides: TGTGCCAGCAGACGCCAGGGGGCGAGCTATGGCTACACCTTC. Translating gives CASRRQGASYGYTF.

This clone has only one observation. This chain connects TRBV18 to TRBJ2-3, with 13 bases that match TRBD2. Germline-derived CDR1 and CDR2 are KGHSH and LQKENI. The CDR3 is 17 residues long. The V gene end was trimmed by 4 bases and the J gene end by 3 bases; junction bases not matched to a gene: 7. This chain's CDR3 is CASSLGLAGVGTDTQYF. The CDR3 DNA is TGTGCCAGCTCACTTGGACTAGCGGGAGTGGGGACAGATACGCAGTATTTT.

This clone was counted a few times. This sequence joins TRBV19 and TRBJ1-5; 9 bases are shared with TRBD1. Looked up from germline, CDR1 is LNHDA and CDR2 is SQIVND (reference sequence). The CDR3 spans 15 residues. V gave up 3 bases and J gave up 5 bases; unmatched junction bases: 5. CDR3 amino acids: CASSIVGTGYQPQHF. CDR3 in DNA: TGTGCCAGTAGTATTGTTGGGACAGGGTATCAGCCCCAGCATTTT.

The chain employs TRBV11-2 and TRBJ2-1; D may match TRBD1 or TRBD2 (5 bases each). CDR1 SGHAT and CDR2 FQNNGV come from the germline V gene. V was shortened by 1 base and J by 2 bases, with 18 bases between the two germline ends. The CDR3 is made up of 18 amino acids. CDR3 residues: CASSLVFIGRGPYNEQFF. The CDR3, as DNA: TGTGCCAGCAGCTTAGTGTTTATTGGTCGGGGCCCCTACAATGAGCAGTTCTTC.

The chain couples TRBV4-2 to TRBJ2-1, with TRBD2 identical over 7 bases. V lost 1 base to trimming and J lost 6 bases; unmatched junction nucleotides: 9. Germline loops: CDR1 LGHNA, CDR2 YNFKEQ. CDR3 length: 16 amino acids. Written as DNA, the CDR3 is TGTGCCAGCAGCCAAGCGAGCGGGAACGTCCTCAATGAGCAGTTCTTC. Translating it yields CASSQASGNVLNEQFF.

The rearrangement joins TRBV7-9 to TRBJ2-1; D is ambiguous. Germline-derived CDR1 and CDR2 are SEHNR and FQNEAQ (reference sequence). V lost 0 bases and J 7 bases, leaving 7 bases between the germline ends. CDR3 length equals 13 residues. As DNA, the CDR3 is TGTGCCAGCAGCTTAGCGGTGGCGAATGAGCAGTTCTTC. The encoded protein is CASSLAVANEQFF.